The TCR beta chain described here comes from a study of molecular identifiers for immune sequencing clone quantification. The study's findings and limits: Clones carrying above 20 RNA copies accounted for over 97% of effector molecules, under 1% in naive cells. Spiked Jurkat TCR RNA equivalent to one cell reportedly surfaced among about 1 million naive cells.

Making the bulk TCR libraries relied on previously described methods and listed TCR primers. TCRdb analysed the PCR reads with MiXCR anew, one entry per CDR3 protein. The repertoire has under 15,000 distinct CDR3 sequences, around 15% of them found once; the top ten carry around 1.6%. By proportion, this clonotype is medium-sized. Its matching antigen is unknown. CDR1 and CDR2 (germline): SGHRS, YFSETQ. V dropped 1 base and J dropped 6 bases, with 11 bases sitting between them. The CDR3 runs 14 residues. Every naive CD8 library was made from between about 17,000 and 1,000,000 sorted cells with 10%, 30% or 50% RNA.

What was sequenced was naive CD8+ T cells from blood, with Jurkat cell RNA spiked in. Subset defined: FACS-sorted CD8+CD4-CCR7+CD45RA+ naive T cells. This receptor was taken from a human donor in good health. Some libraries in this study had Jurkat cell RNA spiked in. The rearrangement joins TRBV5-1 to TRBJ1-5; no clear D. The CDR3 sequence: CASSLIGEGQPQHF. The CDR3 region has the DNA TGCGCCAGCAGCTTGATCGGGGAGGGTCAGCCCCAGCATTTT. The full variable domain, rest sourced from reference TRBV5-1 and TRBJ1-5, is KAGVTQTPRYLIKTRGQQVTLSCSPISGHRSVSWYQQTPGQGLQFLFEYFSETQRNKGNFPGRFSGRQFSNSRSEMNVSTLELGDSALYLCASSLIGEGQPQHFGDGTRLSIL.